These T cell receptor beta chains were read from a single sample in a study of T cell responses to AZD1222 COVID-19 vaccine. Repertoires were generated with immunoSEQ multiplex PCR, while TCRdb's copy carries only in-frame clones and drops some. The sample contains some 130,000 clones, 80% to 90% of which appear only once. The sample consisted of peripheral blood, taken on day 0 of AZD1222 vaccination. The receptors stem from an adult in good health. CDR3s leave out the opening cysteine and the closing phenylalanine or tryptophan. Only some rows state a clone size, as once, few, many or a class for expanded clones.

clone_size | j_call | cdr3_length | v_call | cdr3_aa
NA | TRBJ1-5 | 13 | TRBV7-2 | ASSPQSHSGQPQH
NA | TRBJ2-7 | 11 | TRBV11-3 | ASSLGGTYEQY
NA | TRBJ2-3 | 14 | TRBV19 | ASKTFGGDSTDTQY
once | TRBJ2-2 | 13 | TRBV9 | ASSVDPTGTGELF
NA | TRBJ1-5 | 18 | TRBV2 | ASSVGPQQYLGRVNQPQH
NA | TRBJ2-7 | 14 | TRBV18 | ASSPPRGGLSYEQY
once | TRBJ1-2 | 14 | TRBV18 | ASSPGTMLKFYGYT
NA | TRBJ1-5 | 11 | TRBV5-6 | ASSLARDQPQH
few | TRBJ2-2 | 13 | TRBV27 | ASSLFVSNTGELF
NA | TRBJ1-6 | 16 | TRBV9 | ASSEGISGRNYNSPLH
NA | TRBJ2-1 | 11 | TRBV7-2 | ASSGQAPGEQF
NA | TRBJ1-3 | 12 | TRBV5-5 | ASSLQGTGNTIY
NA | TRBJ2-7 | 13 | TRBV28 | ASSLLSRRYYEQY
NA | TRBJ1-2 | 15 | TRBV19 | ASSRRPQGWSNYGYT
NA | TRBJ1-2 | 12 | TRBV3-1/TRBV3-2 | ASSHGASGAGYT
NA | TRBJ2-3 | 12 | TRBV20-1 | SASGGAVTDTQY
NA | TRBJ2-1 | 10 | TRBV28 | ASSTPGSEQF
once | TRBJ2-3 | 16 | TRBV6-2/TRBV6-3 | ASSSRVVTSGGAYTQY
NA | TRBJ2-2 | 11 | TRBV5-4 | ASSRDRDGELF
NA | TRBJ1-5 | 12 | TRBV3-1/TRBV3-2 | ASSHGAANQPQH
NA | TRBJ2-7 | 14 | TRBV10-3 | AISESKGTVYYEQY
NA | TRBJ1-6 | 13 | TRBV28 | ASRRRWQGDSPLH
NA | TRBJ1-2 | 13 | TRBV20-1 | SASLSGQGVGGYT
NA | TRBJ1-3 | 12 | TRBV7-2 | ASSVTGAGNTIY
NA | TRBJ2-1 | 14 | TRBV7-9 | ASILQGFSSYNEQF
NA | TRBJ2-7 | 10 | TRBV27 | ASSLSGSPPR
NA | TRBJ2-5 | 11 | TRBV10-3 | AIGGEGSKTQY
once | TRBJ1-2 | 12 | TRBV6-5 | ASRTFGTGHGYT
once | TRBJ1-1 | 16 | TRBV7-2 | ASSLGAGSRGQNTEAF
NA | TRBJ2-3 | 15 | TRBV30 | AWPLEATHSSTDTQY
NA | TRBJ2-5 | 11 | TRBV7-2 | ASSLLYGETQY
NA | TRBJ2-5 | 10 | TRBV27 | ASSPLGETQY
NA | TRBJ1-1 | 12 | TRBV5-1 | ASSTGDSNTEAF
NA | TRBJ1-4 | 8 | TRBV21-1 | ASSKGDGF
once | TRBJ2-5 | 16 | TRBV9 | ASSGLSSGRISQETQY
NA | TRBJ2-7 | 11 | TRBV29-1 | SVTGANTYEQY
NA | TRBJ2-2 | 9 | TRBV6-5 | ASTWGGELF
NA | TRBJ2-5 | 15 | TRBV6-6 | ASSPFSGGTLQETQY
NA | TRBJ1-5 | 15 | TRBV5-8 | ASSWSRGLRGNQPQH
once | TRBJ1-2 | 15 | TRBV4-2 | ASSQDPSLGQNYGYT
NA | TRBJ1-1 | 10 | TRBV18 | ASSPPGPSTL
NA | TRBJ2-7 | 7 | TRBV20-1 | SARSRGY
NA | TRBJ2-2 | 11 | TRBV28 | ALQGRNTGELF
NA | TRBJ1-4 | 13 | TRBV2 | ASSSLDRGGEKLF
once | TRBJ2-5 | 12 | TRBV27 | ASSLHKRPETQY
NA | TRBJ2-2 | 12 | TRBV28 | ASGRLANTGELF
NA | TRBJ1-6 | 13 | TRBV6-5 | ASKPIQGYNSPLH
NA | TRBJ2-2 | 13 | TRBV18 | ASSARQGSTGELF
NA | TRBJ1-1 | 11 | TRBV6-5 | ASGRGVGTEAF
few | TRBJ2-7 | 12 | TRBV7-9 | ASSPRGAIREQY
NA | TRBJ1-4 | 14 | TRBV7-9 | ASSLGGLATNEKLF
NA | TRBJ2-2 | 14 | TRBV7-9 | ASSLIGGSITGELF
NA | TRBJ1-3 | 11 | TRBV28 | ASSDRDGNTIY
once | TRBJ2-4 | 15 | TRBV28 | ASSFGRGLGAKNIQY
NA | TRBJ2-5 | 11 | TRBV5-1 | ASSLNRRETQY